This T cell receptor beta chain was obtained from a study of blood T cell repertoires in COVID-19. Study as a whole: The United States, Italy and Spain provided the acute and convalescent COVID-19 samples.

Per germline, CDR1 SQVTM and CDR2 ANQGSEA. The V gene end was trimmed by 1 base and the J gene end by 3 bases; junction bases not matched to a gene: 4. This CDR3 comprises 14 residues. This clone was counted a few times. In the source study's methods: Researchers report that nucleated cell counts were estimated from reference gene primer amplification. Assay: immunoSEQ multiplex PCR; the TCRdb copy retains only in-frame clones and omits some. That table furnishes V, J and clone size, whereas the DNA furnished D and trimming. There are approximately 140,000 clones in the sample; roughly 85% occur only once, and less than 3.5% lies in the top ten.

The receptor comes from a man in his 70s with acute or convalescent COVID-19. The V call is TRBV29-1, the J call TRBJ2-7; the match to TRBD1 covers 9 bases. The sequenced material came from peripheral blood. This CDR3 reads CSVEVGTGHYEQYF. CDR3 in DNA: TGCAGCGTTGAAGTCGGGACAGGGCACTACGAGCAGTACTTC.